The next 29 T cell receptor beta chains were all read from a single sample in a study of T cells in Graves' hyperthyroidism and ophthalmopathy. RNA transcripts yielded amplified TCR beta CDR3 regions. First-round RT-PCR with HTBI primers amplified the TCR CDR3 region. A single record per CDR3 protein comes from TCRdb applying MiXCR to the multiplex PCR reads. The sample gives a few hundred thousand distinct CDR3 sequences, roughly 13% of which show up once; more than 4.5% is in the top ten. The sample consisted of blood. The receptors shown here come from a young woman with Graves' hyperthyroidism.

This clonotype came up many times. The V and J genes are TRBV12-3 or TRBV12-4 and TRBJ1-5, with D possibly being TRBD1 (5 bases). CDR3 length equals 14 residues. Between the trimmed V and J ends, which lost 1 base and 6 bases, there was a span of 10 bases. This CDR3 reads CASSLEAGSQPQHF. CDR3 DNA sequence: TGTGCCAGCAGTTTAGAAGCAGGGTCTCAGCCCCAGCATTTT.

The CDR3 DNA follows: TGTGCCAGCAGTCCACGAACCCCGGGTGAAAAACTGTTTTTT. Its protein is CASSPRTPGEKLFF. This chain links TRBV6-1 with TRBJ1-4; no firm D call. The germline V gene has CDR1 MNHNS and CDR2 SASEGT. Between the trimmed V and J ends, which lost 5 bases and 7 bases, there was a span of 14 bases. The CDR3 is 14 amino acids.

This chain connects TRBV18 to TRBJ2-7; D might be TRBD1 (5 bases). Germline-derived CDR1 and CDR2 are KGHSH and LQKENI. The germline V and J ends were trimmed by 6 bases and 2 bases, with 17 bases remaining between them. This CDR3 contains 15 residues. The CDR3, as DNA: TGTGCCAGCTCTAGGGGCCGTGATACTACCTACGAGCAGTACTTC. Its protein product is CASSRGRDTTYEQYF.

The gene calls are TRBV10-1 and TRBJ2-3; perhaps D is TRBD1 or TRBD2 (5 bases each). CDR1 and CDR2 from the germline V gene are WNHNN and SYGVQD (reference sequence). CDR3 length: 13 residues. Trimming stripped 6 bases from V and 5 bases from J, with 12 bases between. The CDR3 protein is CASSEGWEDTQYF. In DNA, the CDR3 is TGCGCCAGCAGCGAGGGGTGGGAAGATACGCAGTATTTT.

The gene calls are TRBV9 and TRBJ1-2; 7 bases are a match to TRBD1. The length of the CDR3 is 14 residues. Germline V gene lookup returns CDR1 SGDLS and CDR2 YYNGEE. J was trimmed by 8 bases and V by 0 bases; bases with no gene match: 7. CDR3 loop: CASSVGKGAGGYTF. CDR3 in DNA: TGTGCCAGCAGCGTAGGAAAGGGGGCAGGGGGCTACACCTTC.

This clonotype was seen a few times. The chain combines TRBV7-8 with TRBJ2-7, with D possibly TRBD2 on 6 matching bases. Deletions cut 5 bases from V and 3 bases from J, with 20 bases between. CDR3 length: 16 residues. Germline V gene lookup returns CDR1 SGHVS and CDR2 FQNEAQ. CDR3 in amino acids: CASSVSGRRGIYEQYF. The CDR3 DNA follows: TGTGCCAGCAGCGTGAGCGGCAGACGGGGGATCTACGAGCAGTACTTC. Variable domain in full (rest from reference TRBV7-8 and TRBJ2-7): GAGVSQSPRYKVAKRGQDVALRCDPISGHVSLFWYQQALGQGPEFLTYFQNEAQLDKSGLPSDRFFAERPEGSVSTLKIQRTQQEDSAVYLCASSVSGRRGIYEQYFGPGTRLTVT.

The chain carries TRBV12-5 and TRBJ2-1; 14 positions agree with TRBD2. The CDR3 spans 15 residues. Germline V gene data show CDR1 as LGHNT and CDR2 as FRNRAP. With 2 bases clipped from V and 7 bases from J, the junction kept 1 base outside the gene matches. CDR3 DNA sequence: TGTGCTAGTGGTTTGAGACTAGCGGGAGGGAATGAGCAGTTCTTC. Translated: CASGLRLAGGNEQFF.

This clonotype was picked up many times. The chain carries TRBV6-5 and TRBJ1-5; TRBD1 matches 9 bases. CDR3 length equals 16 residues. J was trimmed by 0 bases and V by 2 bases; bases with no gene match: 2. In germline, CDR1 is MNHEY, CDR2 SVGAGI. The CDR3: CASSYGGQGSNQPQHF. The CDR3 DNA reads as TGTGCCAGCAGTTACGGGGGACAGGGTAGCAATCAGCCCCAGCATTTT.

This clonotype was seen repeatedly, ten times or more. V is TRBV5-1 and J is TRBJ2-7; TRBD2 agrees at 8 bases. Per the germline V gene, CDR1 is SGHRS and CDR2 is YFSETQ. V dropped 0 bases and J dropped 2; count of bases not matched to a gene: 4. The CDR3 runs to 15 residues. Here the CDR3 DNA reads TGCGCCAGCAGCTTGGAACTAGCGGTGACCTACGAGCAGTACTTC. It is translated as CASSLELAVTYEQYF.

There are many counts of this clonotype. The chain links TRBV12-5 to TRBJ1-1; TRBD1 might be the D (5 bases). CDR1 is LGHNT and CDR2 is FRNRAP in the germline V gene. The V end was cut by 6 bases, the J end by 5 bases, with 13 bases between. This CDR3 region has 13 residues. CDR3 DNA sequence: TGTGCTAGTGGGGGGGGGGGTCCTACTGAAGCTTTCTTT. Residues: CASGGGGPTEAFF.

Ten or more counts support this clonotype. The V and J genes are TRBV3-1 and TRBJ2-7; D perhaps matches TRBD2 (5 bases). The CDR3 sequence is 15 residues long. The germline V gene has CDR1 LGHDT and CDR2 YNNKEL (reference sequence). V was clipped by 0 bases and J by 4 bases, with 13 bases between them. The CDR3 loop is CASSQDGVRGYEQYF. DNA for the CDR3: TGTGCCAGCAGCCAAGATGGCGTCCGCGGGTACGAGCAGTACTTC.

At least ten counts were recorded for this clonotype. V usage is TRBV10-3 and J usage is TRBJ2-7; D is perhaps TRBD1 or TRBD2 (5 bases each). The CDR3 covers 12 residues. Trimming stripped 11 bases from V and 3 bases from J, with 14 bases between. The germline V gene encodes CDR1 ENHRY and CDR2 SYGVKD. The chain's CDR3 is CASGQGDYEQYF. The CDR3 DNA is TGTGCCTCCGGGCAGGGAGACTACGAGCAGTACTTC.

CDR3 bases: TGTGCCACCGCACCGGGACAGGGGGCGACGAACTCCTACAATGAGCAGTTCTTC. This gives the protein CATAPGQGATNSYNEQFF. The chain has TRBV10-3 and TRBJ2-1; the match to TRBD1 covers 12 bases. This CDR3 is built from 18 residues. With V trimmed by 10 bases and J by 0 bases, 13 bases remained unmatched. Per germline, CDR1 ENHRY and CDR2 SYGVKD.

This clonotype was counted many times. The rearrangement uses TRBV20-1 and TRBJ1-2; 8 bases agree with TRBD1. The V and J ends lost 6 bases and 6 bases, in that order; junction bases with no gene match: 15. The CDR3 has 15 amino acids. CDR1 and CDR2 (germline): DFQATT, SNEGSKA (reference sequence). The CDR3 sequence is CSARDPQGALDGYTF. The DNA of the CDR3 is TGCAGTGCGAGGGACCCTCAGGGGGCTTTAGATGGCTACACCTTC.

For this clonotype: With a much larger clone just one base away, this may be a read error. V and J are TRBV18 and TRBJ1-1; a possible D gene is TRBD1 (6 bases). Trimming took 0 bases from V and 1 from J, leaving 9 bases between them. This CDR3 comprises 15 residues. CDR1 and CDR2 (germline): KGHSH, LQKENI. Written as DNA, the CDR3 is TGTGCCAGCTCACCACCCGGGACACCGAACACTGAAGCTTTCTTT. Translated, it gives CASSPPGTPNTEAFF. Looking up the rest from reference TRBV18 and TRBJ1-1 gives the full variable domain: NAGVMQNPRHLVRRRGQEARLRCSPMKGHSHVYWYRQLPEEGLKFMVYLQKENIIDESGMPKERFSAEFPKEGPSILRIQQVVRGDSAAYFCASSPPGTPNTEAFFGQGTRLTVV.

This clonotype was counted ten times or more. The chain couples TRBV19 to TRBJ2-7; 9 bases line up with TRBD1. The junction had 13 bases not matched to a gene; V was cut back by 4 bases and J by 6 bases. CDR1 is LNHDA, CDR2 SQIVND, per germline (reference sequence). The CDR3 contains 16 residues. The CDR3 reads CASSTNPGQGSSEQYF. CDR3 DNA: TGTGCCAGTAGTACCAATCCGGGACAGGGTTCCAGCGAGCAGTACTTC.

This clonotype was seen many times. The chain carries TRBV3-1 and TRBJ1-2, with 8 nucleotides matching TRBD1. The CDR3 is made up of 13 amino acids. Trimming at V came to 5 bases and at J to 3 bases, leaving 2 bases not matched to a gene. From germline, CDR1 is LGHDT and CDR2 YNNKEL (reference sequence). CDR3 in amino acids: CASSKGQDYGYTF. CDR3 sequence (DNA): TGTGCCAGCAGCAAGGGACAGGACTATGGCTACACCTTC.

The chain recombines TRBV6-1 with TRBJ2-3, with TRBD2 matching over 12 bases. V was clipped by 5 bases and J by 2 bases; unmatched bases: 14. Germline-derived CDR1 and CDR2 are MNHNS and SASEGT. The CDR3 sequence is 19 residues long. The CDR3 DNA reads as TGTGCCAGCAGTCCCTACCAATCAACTAGCGGGAGGCCCACAGATACGCAGTATTTT. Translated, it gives CASSPYQSTSGRPTDTQYF.

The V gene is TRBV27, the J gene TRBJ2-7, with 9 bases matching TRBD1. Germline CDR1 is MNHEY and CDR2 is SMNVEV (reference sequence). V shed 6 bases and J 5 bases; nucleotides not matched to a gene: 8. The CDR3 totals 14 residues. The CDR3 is CASSPYRGRNEQYF. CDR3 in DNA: TGTGCCAGCAGCCCGTACAGGGGGCGAAACGAGCAGTACTTC.

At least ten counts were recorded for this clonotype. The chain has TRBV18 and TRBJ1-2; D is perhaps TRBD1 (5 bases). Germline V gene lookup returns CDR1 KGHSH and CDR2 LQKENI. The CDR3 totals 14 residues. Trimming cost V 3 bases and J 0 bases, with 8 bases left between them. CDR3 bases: TGTGCCAGCTCACCTAGGGGTCCTAACTATGGCTACACCTTC. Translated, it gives CASSPRGPNYGYTF.

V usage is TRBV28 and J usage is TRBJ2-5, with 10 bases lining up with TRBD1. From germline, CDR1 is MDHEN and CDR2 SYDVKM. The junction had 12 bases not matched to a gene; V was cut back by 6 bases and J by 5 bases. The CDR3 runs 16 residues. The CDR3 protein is CASSRLGQGVGETQYF. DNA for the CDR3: TGTGCCAGCAGCCGTCTAGGACAGGGGGTCGGGGAGACCCAGTACTTC.

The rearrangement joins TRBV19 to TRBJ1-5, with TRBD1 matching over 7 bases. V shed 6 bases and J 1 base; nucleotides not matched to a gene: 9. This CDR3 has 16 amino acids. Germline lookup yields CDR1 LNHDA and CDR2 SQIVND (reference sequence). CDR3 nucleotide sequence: TGTGCCAGTAGGCCCCGGGACAGAAGGAGCAATCAGCCCCAGCATTTT. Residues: CASRPRDRRSNQPQHF.

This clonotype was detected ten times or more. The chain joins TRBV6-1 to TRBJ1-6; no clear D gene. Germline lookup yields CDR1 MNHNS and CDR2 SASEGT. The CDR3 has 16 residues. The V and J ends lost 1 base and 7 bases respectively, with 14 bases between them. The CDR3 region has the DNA TGTGCCAGCAGTGAAGAGTTAGCGGGATTGAATTCACCCCTCCACTTT. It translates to CASSEELAGLNSPLHF.

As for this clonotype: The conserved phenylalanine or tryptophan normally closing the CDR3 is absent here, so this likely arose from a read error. CDR3 nucleotide sequence: TGCAGTGCTAGAGTTGGGATGTATAATTCACCCCTCCACTCT. It codes for CSARVGMYNSPLHS. V gene TRBV20-1 combines with J gene TRBJ1-6; no reliable D call. CDR1 is DFQATT and CDR2 is SNEGSKA in the germline V gene (reference sequence). Trimming shortened V by 1 base and J by 4 bases, and 8 bases separated the two germline ends. This CDR3 region has 14 residues.

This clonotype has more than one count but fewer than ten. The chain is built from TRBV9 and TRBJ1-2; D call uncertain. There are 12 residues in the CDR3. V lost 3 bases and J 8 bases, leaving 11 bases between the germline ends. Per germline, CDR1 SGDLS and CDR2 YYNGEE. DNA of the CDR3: TGTGCCAGCAGCGCCCAACCACACGGCTACACCTTC. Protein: CASSAQPHGYTF.

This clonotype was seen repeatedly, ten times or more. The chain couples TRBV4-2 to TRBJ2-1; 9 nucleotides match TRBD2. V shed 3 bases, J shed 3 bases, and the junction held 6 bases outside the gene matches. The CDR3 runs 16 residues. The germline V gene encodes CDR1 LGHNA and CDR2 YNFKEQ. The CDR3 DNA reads TGTGCCAGCAGCCAGCCGTTAGCGGGAGACTACAATGAGCAGTTCTTC. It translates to CASSQPLAGDYNEQFF.

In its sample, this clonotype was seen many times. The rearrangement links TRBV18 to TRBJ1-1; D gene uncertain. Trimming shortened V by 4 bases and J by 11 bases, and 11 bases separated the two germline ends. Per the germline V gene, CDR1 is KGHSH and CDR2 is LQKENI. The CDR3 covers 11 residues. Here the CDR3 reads CASSRTRRAFF. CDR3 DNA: TGTGCCAGCTCACGAACCCGTCGGGCTTTCTTT.

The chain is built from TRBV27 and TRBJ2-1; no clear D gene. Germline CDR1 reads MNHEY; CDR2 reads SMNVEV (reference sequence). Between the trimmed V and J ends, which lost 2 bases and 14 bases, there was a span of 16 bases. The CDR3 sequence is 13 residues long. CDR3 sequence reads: CASSLALLSQEFF. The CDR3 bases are TGTGCCAGCAGTTTAGCTCTCCTAAGTCAGGAGTTCTTC.

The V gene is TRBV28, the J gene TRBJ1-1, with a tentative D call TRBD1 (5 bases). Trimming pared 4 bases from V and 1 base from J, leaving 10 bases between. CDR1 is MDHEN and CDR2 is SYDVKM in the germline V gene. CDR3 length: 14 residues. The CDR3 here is CASSWGPKNTEAFF. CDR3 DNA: TGTGCCAGCAGTTGGGGACCCAAGAACACTGAAGCTTTCTTT.